This entry is about one TCR beta chain. Relative to its sample, this clonotype is large (0.1 to 1%). Its antigen remains undetermined. No much larger clone is present one base from it, and per-base qualities are unavailable. This record belongs to a study listed by TCRdb under 2016. About the study as a whole: The research examined where HIV persistence comes from in people whose immune systems controlled HIV infection without treatment.

Libraries came from 5' RACE. Sequencing instrument: Illumina HiSeq 2000. The public sequencing data were trimmed at Q25 with fastp and processed into clonotypes with MiXCR by TCRdb, which kept only in-frame beta chains. CDR3 protein sequences are deduplicated, and each keeps its most common genes and DNA. This sample lists some 540 distinct CDR3 sequences; 8% to 10% were detected once. The ten biggest clones cover over 25% of the sample. The sample was total memory T cells from blood PBMCs. What the cell subset or site label conveys for this sample: transitional memory CD4+ T cells. This TCR was sampled from a male donor with HIV.

The DNA sequence is as follows: TGCGCCAGCCCGCGGGGTTGGGGTAGCAATCAGCCCCAGCATTTT. Translated, it reads CASPRGWGSNQPQHF. The sequence links TRBV10-1 to TRBJ1-5; the D gene remains uncertain. CDR1 and CDR2 are read off the germline V gene (reference sequence) as WNHNN and SYGVQD. The CDR3 holds 15 amino acids from the cysteine to the phenylalanine. The retained sequence is limited to the CDR3, 45 bases, with the frame set at the first base. V was cut back by 8 bases and J by 0 bases, leaving a gap of 14 bases between them.